Presented here are 10 T cell receptor beta chains from one specimen sequenced in a study of T cell repertoires in cytomegalovirus infection. Each CDR3 protein is one row after TCRdb ran MiXCR on the reads. The sample has hundreds of thousands of distinct CDR3 sequences; about 29% are singletons. The antigens these receptors bind are not known. The sample here was cultured PBMCs, taken from culture after CMV antigen stimulation. These receptors all stem from a human donor in good health (CMV status not recorded). Some clones in this sample may be carry-over from other donors' samples.

This clonotype was seen a few times. The chain joins TRBV24-1 to TRBJ2-1; D perhaps matches TRBD1 (6 bases). CDR1 is KGHDR and CDR2 is SFDVKD in the germline V gene. There are 13 residues in the CDR3. V was pared by 3 bases and J by 7 bases, with 9 bases between. CDR3 residues: CATSDPQGNEQFF. Here the CDR3 DNA reads TGTGCCACCAGTGATCCACAGGGAAATGAGCAGTTCTTC.

A few counts support this clonotype. The V gene is TRBV5-1, the J gene TRBJ2-4; perhaps TRBD1 as D (5 bases). The CDR3 spans 15 residues. CDR1 and CDR2 (germline): SGHRS, YFSETQ. Trimming removed 4 bases from V and 0 bases from J, with 11 bases in between. The CDR3 sequence: CASSDDRKAKNIQYF. CDR3 sequence (DNA): TGCGCCAGCAGCGACGACAGAAAAGCCAAAAACATTCAGTACTTC.

The sample holds many counts of this clonotype. The chain employs TRBV6-1 and TRBJ1-3; D is perhaps TRBD1 (6 bases). The CDR3 runs 15 residues. CDR1 MNHNS and CDR2 SASEGT come from the germline V gene. Trimming took 5 bases from V and 4 from J, leaving 15 bases between them. For the CDR3, the DNA is TGTGCCAGCAGTTATAGGACAGCCGGAGGAAACACCATATATTTT. As protein: CASSYRTAGGNTIYF.

V gene TRBV9 combines with J gene TRBJ1-2, with D possibly TRBD1 on 6 matching bases. Germline V CDR1 and CDR2: SGDLS, YYNGEE. Trimming removed 3 bases at V and 4 bases at J, with 13 bases between. The CDR3 extends over 14 amino acids. The CDR3 nucleotides read TGTGCCAGCAGCGAGGGGGAGGCAGCCTATGGCTACACCTTC. Translation: CASSEGEAAYGYTF.

The rearrangement joins TRBV10-3 to TRBJ2-1; the D gene is possibly TRBD1 (5 bases). This CDR3 spans 14 amino acids. V shed 7 bases and J shed 5 bases, with 15 bases lying between them. CDR1 and CDR2 (germline): ENHRY, SYGVKD. The CDR3, as DNA: TGTGCCATCAACCACCCCGACAGCCACAATGAGCAGTTCTTC. Protein sequence: CAINHPDSHNEQFF.

The chain couples TRBV7-8 to TRBJ2-3, with 8 positions matching TRBD2. The CDR3 has 15 amino acids. Germline CDR1 and CDR2: SGHVS and FQNEAQ. Germline trimming cut 4 bases from V and 5 bases from J; bases unmatched to any gene: 8. The CDR3 nucleotides read TGTGCCAGCAGCTACACTAGCGGAGACGTAGATACGCAGTATTTT. Protein sequence: CASSYTSGDVDTQYF.

This clonotype was counted many times. This chain uses TRBV7-8 with TRBJ1-6, with D hard to call. With 2 bases removed from V and 7 bases from J, the gap between germline ends came to 6 bases. This CDR3 region has 13 residues. Per germline, CDR1 SGHVS and CDR2 FQNEAQ. CDR3 in DNA: TGTGCCAGCAGCTTAATTGGGAATTCACCCCTCCACTTT. Translating gives CASSLIGNSPLHF.

The sample holds a few counts of this clonotype. This chain links TRBV4-2 with TRBJ1-5; D remains ambiguous. The germline V and J ends were trimmed by 0 bases and 5 bases, with 2 bases remaining between them. This CDR3 spans 12 amino acids. The germline CDR1 and CDR2 sequences are LGHNA and YNFKEQ. CDR3: CASSQDYQPQHF. CDR3 sequence (DNA): TGTGCCAGCAGCCAAGACTATCAGCCCCAGCATTTT.

This clonotype was observed a handful of times. The J gene is TRBJ2-2, the V gene TRBV20-1; tentatively, D is TRBD1 or TRBD2 (6 bases each). Germline V gives CDR1 DFQATT, CDR2 SNEGSKA (reference sequence). This CDR3 spans 16 amino acids. V lost 1 base and J lost 3, with 15 bases in between. Written as DNA, the CDR3 is TGCAGTGCTAGAGTCACGGGGGCTGTCCACACCGGGGAGCTGTTTTTT. Translating it yields CSARVTGAVHTGELFF.

This chain joins TRBV20-1 and TRBJ2-3; 13 positions agree with TRBD2. After removal of 4 bases from V and 5 bases from J, the junction contained 12 bases not matched to a gene. The CDR3 contains 17 residues. Per the germline V gene, CDR1 is DFQATT and CDR2 is SNEGSKA (reference sequence). For the CDR3, the DNA is TGCAGTGCTAACGGACTAGCGGGAGAGTATGGGGAAGATACGCAGTATTTT. It is translated as CSANGLAGEYGEDTQYF.